The 30 T cell receptor beta chains presented below share a single source sample, sequenced in a study of control samples from healthy donors and cancer patients (dated by TCRdb to about 2020). Receptor libraries were prepared by the immunoSEQ multiplex PCR assay. Entries here come from immuneACCESS through TCRdb and include only in-frame sequences with V and J called. Some clones fail to appear in such tables; in the studies checked, an unresolved V gene covers under half of the shortfall, and the cause of the remainder is unknown. Counted in this sample were 100,000 to 150,000 clones; less than 95% of them appeared once. The ten largest clones take up approximately 4% of the sample. Material: blood. The receptors originated from a man aged 25-45 years in good health.

V usage is TRBV2 and J usage is TRBJ1-5; a possible D gene is TRBD1 (5 bases). The CDR3 is 15 amino acids. Trimming cost V 3 bases and J 6 bases, with 15 bases left between them. The germline gives CDR1 SNHLY, CDR2 FYNNEI. The CDR3: CASSDRGGVVQPQHF. CDR3 sequence (DNA): TGTGCCAGCAGTGACCGGGGCGGGGTGGTTCAGCCCCAGCATTTT.

V gene TRBV19 combines with J gene TRBJ2-7; D not certain. The V gene's germline CDR1 is LNHDA and CDR2 SQIVND (reference sequence). This CDR3 has 9 amino acids. Trimming cost V 10 bases and J 3 bases, with 4 bases left between them. The CDR3 DNA reads as TGTGCCATTGGCTACGAGCAGTACTTC. Residues: CAIGYEQYF.

The rearrangement links TRBV3-1 (or the pseudogene TRBV3-2) to TRBJ1-4, with D perhaps matching TRBD1 (5 bases). Trimming cost V 0 bases and J 2 bases, with 10 bases left between them. This CDR3 is 16 amino acids long. Germline loops: CDR1 LGHDT, CDR2 YNNKEL (reference sequence). CDR3 sequence reads: CASSQDRGGTNEKLFF. The CDR3 DNA follows: TGTGCCAGCAGCCAAGATCGGGGGGGTACTAATGAAAAACTGTTTTTT.

The chain is built from TRBV27 and TRBJ2-3; 9 nucleotides align to TRBD1. CDR3 size: 15 residues. V lost 4 bases, J lost 4 bases, and 6 bases stayed unmatched. From germline, CDR1 is MNHEY and CDR2 SMNVEV (reference sequence). CDR3 sequence: CASSSNYRGPDTQYF. The CDR3, as DNA: TGTGCCAGCAGTTCCAATTACAGGGGGCCAGATACGCAGTATTTT.

The chain carries TRBV5-4 and TRBJ1-6; TRBD1 might be the D (5 bases). The CDR3 contains 15 residues. The V end was cut by 1 base, the J end by 3 bases, with 8 bases between. Germline CDR1 SGHNT, CDR2 YYREEE (reference sequence). The DNA of the CDR3 is TGTGCCAGCAGCTTGACCCAGGGCTATAATTCACCCCTCCACTTT. It is translated as CASSLTQGYNSPLHF.

The chain couples TRBV5-1 to TRBJ1-4; D call uncertain. V was cut by 0 bases and J by 11 bases, with 11 bases left in between. The CDR3 length is 13 residues. CDR1 is SGHRS and CDR2 is YFSETQ in the germline V gene. The CDR3 reads CASSLAAAQKLFF. CDR3 bases: TGCGCCAGCAGCTTGGCGGCCGCACAGAAACTGTTTTTT.

The CDR3 protein is CASSITTNTEAFF. The CDR3 DNA follows: TGTGCCAGTAGTATAACCACCAACACTGAAGCTTTCTTT. V and J are TRBV19 and TRBJ1-1, with unresolved D. This CDR3 comprises 13 residues. Trimming took off 2 bases at V and 2 bases at J, with 6 bases between the two ends. Germline lookup yields CDR1 LNHDA and CDR2 SQIVND (reference sequence).

The chain is built from TRBV6-4 and TRBJ1-5, with D tentatively TRBD1 (5 bases). The V gene's germline CDR1 is MRHNA and CDR2 SNTAGT. The length of the CDR3 is 14 residues. V was shortened by 4 bases and J by 7 bases, with 14 bases between the two germline ends. The CDR3 spells CASSAQGERQPQHF. The CDR3 DNA reads as TGTGCCAGCAGTGCTCAGGGAGAACGGCAGCCCCAGCATTTT.

The V gene is TRBV29-1, the J gene TRBJ2-7; D is undetermined. Trimming cost V 3 bases and J 6 bases, with 12 bases left between them. This CDR3 comprises 12 residues. Per the germline V gene, CDR1 is SQVTM and CDR2 is ANQGSEA. Here the CDR3 DNA reads TGCAGCGTTGAGTCCACTGCCCTCGAGCAGTACTTC. Protein sequence: CSVESTALEQYF.

Only one count was recorded for this clone. This rearrangement joins TRBV5-6 to TRBJ2-5, with TRBD2 matching 12 bases. Germline CDR1 and CDR2: SGHDT and YYEEEE. This CDR3 has 18 amino acids. J gave up 5 bases and V 4 bases, and 15 bases lay outside the gene matches. The CDR3 sequence is CASSPPQTSGGRWETQYF. CDR3 nucleotides: TGTGCCAGCAGCCCGCCCCAGACTAGCGGGGGTCGGTGGGAGACCCAGTACTTC.

This chain joins TRBV5-6 and TRBJ2-3, with D possibly matching TRBD2 (6 bases). Germline-derived CDR1 and CDR2 are SGHDT and YYEEEE. The CDR3 totals 16 residues. The ends were cut back, 0 bases at V and 1 base at J, with 12 bases in the middle. The CDR3 is CASSLAAGRGTDTQYF. The CDR3 DNA sequence: TGTGCCAGCAGCTTGGCGGCGGGAAGGGGCACAGATACGCAGTATTTT.

J is TRBJ1-6 and V is TRBV10-2; 9 bases map to TRBD1. The CDR3 runs 17 residues. The V and J ends lost 7 bases and 6 bases, in that order; junction bases with no gene match: 13. Germline V lookup: CDR1 WSHSY, CDR2 SAAADI. The CDR3 here is CASKSTERQGVNSPLHF. The CDR3 nucleotides are TGCGCCAGCAAATCGACGGAGAGACAGGGGGTTAATTCACCCCTCCACTTT.

This clone was seen once. The chain links TRBV30 to TRBJ1-3; D remains ambiguous. Germline CDR1 GTSNPN, CDR2 SVGIG (reference sequence). The CDR3 covers 15 residues. V was pared by 3 bases and J by 0 bases, with 12 bases between. The CDR3 DNA sequence: TGTGCCTGGAGCCCCCGGTTGGTCTCTGGAAACACCATATATTTT. Its translation: CAWSPRLVSGNTIYF.

This chain uses TRBV19 with TRBJ1-5; D remains unclear. The germline V gene encodes CDR1 LNHDA and CDR2 SQIVND (reference sequence). V was shortened by 6 bases and J by 6 bases, with 12 bases between the two germline ends. The CDR3 sequence is 13 residues long. The CDR3 sequence is CASSPLQGQPQHF. DNA for the CDR3: TGTGCCAGTAGCCCCCTTCAAGGTCAGCCCCAGCATTTT. The whole variable domain, filled in from reference TRBV19 and TRBJ1-5, reads DGGITQSPKYLFRKEGQNVTLSCEQNLNHDAMYWYRQDPGQGLRLIYYSQIVNDFQKGDIAEGYSVSREKKESFPLTVTSAQKNPTAFYLCASSPLQGQPQHFGDGTRLSIL.

The J gene is TRBJ1-1, the V gene TRBV5-1; D is undetermined. The CDR3 length is 15 residues. Germline CDR1 SGHRS, CDR2 YFSETQ. The germline V and J ends were trimmed by 0 bases and 1 base, with 10 bases remaining between them. Written as DNA, the CDR3 is TGCGCCAGCAGCTTGGCGCCGGGAAGGAACACTGAAGCTTTCTTT. Its protein product is CASSLAPGRNTEAFF.

Regarding this clone: The junction departs from germline at one end; a sequencing error may be responsible. The chain's CDR3 is CASSSTPGRRGYDYTF. DNA for the CDR3: TGTGCCAGCAGCTCAACACCCGGTCGCAGGGGCTATGACTACACCTTC. This rearrangement joins TRBV11-2 to TRBJ1-2, with a possible D match to TRBD1 (6 bases). This CDR3 has 16 residues. CDR1 and CDR2 (germline): SGHAT, FQNNGV.

V and J are TRBV28 and TRBJ1-6, with D possibly being TRBD1 (6 bases). V gave up 4 bases and J gave up 7 bases, with 14 bases separating them. Germline lookup yields CDR1 MDHEN and CDR2 SYDVKM. The CDR3 is 15 amino acids. CDR3 residues: CASSSYGTRNSPLHF. In DNA, the CDR3 is TGTGCCAGCAGTTCCTACGGGACAAGAAATTCACCCCTCCACTTT. Combining the CDR3 with reference TRBV28 and TRBJ1-6 gives the whole variable domain DVKVTQSSRYLVKRTGEKVFLECVQDMDHENMFWYRQDPGLGLRLIYFSYDVKMKEKGDIPEGYSVSREKKERFSLILESASTNQTSMYLCASSSYGTRNSPLHFGNGTRLTVT.

V gene TRBV6-5 combines with J gene TRBJ2-3, with a possible D match to TRBD1 (6 bases). Germline CDR1 MNHEY, CDR2 SVGAGI. V lost 5 bases to trimming and J lost 4 bases, with 7 bases between them. CDR3 length: 12 residues. CDR3 nucleotide sequence: TGTGCCAGCAGTAGGACAGCAGATACGCAGTATTTT. It specifies CASSRTADTQYF.

This rearrangement joins TRBV6-5 to TRBJ1-1; D is unresolved. The germline V gene has CDR1 MNHEY and CDR2 SVGAGI. The CDR3 spans 14 residues. V was cut by 2 bases and J by 7 bases, with 14 bases left in between. The CDR3 DNA reads as TGTGCCAGCAGTTACAGACCTCGGGCCCTTGAAGCTTTCTTT. Its translation: CASSYRPRALEAFF.

This chain uses TRBV7-2 with TRBJ1-2; TRBD1 matches at 7 bases. V lost 1 base and J lost 2; bases outside the gene matches: 1. Per germline, CDR1 SGHTA and CDR2 FQGNSA. The CDR3 consists of 14 residues. The CDR3 nucleotides are TGTGCCAGCAGCTTAGGACAGGGAAACTATGGCTACACCTTC. Amino acids: CASSLGQGNYGYTF.

V gene TRBV28 combines with J gene TRBJ1-2; 10 bases map to TRBD1. Germline assignment: CDR1 MDHEN and CDR2 SYDVKM. CDR3 length: 15 residues. Trimming removed 5 bases from V and 0 bases from J; junction bases left unmatched: 3. The CDR3 nucleotides read TGTGCCAGCAGTCCTGGGACAGGGGCTAACTATGGCTACACCTTC. It encodes CASSPGTGANYGYTF.

Notes on this clone: The sample holds other DNA sequences that translate to the same CDR3. The V call is TRBV6-5, the J call TRBJ2-5; D is uncertain. V lost 3 bases and J 4 bases, leaving 3 bases between the germline ends. Germline V CDR1 and CDR2: MNHEY, SVGAGI. The CDR3 has 11 amino acids. CDR3 DNA: TGTGCCAGCAGTTATGGAGAGACCCAGTACTTC. This sequence encodes CASSYGETQYF.

This chain joins TRBV14 and TRBJ2-3; D is undetermined. The CDR3 loop spans 13 amino acids. The germline V gene has CDR1 SGHDN and CDR2 FVKESK. V dropped 3 bases and J dropped 4 bases, with 8 bases sitting between them. As DNA, the CDR3 is TGTGCCAGCAGCCAGACCCTTGCAGATACGCAGTATTTT. Translation gives CASSQTLADTQYF.

The rearrangement joins TRBV7-9 to TRBJ2-5; 11 bases map to TRBD2. The CDR3 has 16 amino acids. Germline CDR1 reads SEHNR; CDR2 reads FQNEAQ (reference sequence). The junction had 8 bases not matched to a gene; V was cut back by 3 bases and J by 5 bases. The CDR3 loop is CASSFSSGGPWETQYF. Here the CDR3 DNA reads TGTGCCAGCAGCTTCTCTAGCGGGGGGCCCTGGGAGACCCAGTACTTC.

The chain recombines TRBV4-1 with TRBJ2-6; D may be TRBD1 (6 bases). CDR1 MGHRA and CDR2 YSYEKL come from the germline V gene. The length of the CDR3 is 17 residues. Trimming removed 1 base from V and 0 bases from J, with 10 bases in between. Here the CDR3 DNA reads TGCGCCAGCAGCCAAGTGCAGACAGGCTCTGGGGCCAACGTCCTGACTTTC. Protein product: CASSQVQTGSGANVLTF.

The chain links TRBV27 to TRBJ2-2; D possibly uses TRBD1 or TRBD2 (5 bases each). The V end was cut by 3 bases, the J end by 5 bases, with 13 bases between. CDR3 length: 15 residues. Germline-derived CDR1 and CDR2 are MNHEY and SMNVEV (reference sequence). The CDR3 DNA reads as TGTGCCAGCAGTTTTCAGGGACGCGGAACCGGGGAGCTGTTTTTT. Translating it yields CASSFQGRGTGELFF.

The chain employs TRBV3-1 (or the pseudogene TRBV3-2) and TRBJ1-1; a possible D gene is TRBD1 (5 bases). Germline CDR1 is LGHDT and CDR2 is YNNKEL (reference sequence). CDR3 length equals 17 residues. V was cut by 2 bases and J by 0 bases, with 16 bases left in between. The CDR3 region has the DNA TGTGCCAGCAGCCAACTCTCAGGCTACAGGATGAACACTGAAGCTTTCTTT. Translating it yields CASSQLSGYRMNTEAFF.

V usage is TRBV27 and J usage is TRBJ1-5; 7 bases match TRBD1. The CDR3 extends over 14 amino acids. Trimming cost V 0 bases and J 10 bases; bases outside gene matches: 6. Germline V gene lookup returns CDR1 MNHEY and CDR2 SMNVEV (reference sequence). Here the CDR3 reads CASSLSTGWYPQHF. The CDR3 region has the DNA TGTGCCAGCAGTTTATCGACAGGGTGGTATCCCCAGCATTTT.

This chain uses TRBV15 with TRBJ1-1; TRBD1 is a possible D gene (6 bases). Trimming removed 4 bases from V and 0 bases from J, with 9 bases in between. This CDR3 spans 14 amino acids. The germline V gene has CDR1 LNHNV and CDR2 YYDKDF (reference sequence). The CDR3 sequence is CATSNQGLNTEAFF. CDR3 sequence (DNA): TGTGCCACCAGCAACCAGGGGTTGAACACTGAAGCTTTCTTT.

The chain links TRBV5-1 to TRBJ2-2; D is ambiguous. Trimming cost V 0 bases and J 8 bases, with 8 bases left between them. The CDR3 contains 13 residues. CDR1 SGHRS and CDR2 YFSETQ come from the germline V gene. The CDR3, as DNA: TGCGCCAGCAGCTTGGCCGTGGTAGGGGAGCTGTTTTTT. As protein: CASSLAVVGELFF.